The 9 T cell receptor beta chains in this list originate from one sample, sequenced in a study of lymphopenia after photon versus proton radiotherapy. The protocol was immunoSEQ multiplex PCR, while the TCRdb copy is restricted to in-frame clones and leaves out a portion. Seen here are tens of thousands of clones, around 82% observed once, and the top ten hold approximately 15%. This sample comprised peripheral blood, obtained from a patient treated with proton-based radiotherapy. These receptors all come from a woman between 70 and 85 years old with pancreatic cancer.

This clone was observed once. The chain combines TRBV25-1 with TRBJ1-1; 8 bases agree with TRBD1. The length of the CDR3 is 15 residues. CDR1 is MGHDK, CDR2 SYGVNS, per germline. J gave up 10 bases and V 4 bases, and 14 bases lay outside the gene matches. CDR3 bases: TGTGCCAGCAGTGGACGCGGACAGGGCGGAATAGCAGCTTTCTTT. Amino acid sequence: CASSGRGQGGIAAFF.

The chain carries TRBV30 and TRBJ1-2; possibly TRBD1 for D (6 bases). Per the germline V gene, CDR1 is GTSNPN and CDR2 is SVGIG (reference sequence). The CDR3 spans 12 residues. Trimming pared 2 bases from V and 8 bases from J, leaving 12 bases between. The CDR3 region is CAWSNYRDGYTF. For the CDR3, the DNA is TGTGCCTGGAGTAACTACAGGGACGGCTACACCTTC.

The chain links TRBV18 to TRBJ1-3; maybe TRBD1 (5 bases). Trimming took 3 bases from V and 2 from J, leaving 14 bases between them. The CDR3 spans 16 residues. Germline V gene data show CDR1 as KGHSH and CDR2 as LQKENI. CDR3 protein: CASSPLVAGPGNTIYF. CDR3 coding DNA: TGTGCCAGCTCACCCCTGGTCGCGGGGCCTGGAAACACCATATATTTT.

A remark on this clone: The sample contains more than one DNA sequence encoding this CDR3. V gene TRBV7-3 combines with J gene TRBJ2-5; 10 bases fit TRBD2. The germline V gene has CDR1 SGHTA and CDR2 FQGTGA. The V gene end was trimmed by 9 bases and the J gene end by 5 bases; junction bases not matched to a gene: 15. CDR3 length: 16 amino acids. CDR3 DNA sequence: TGTGCCAGTAGCCACCGACTAGCGGGTCAGAGGGAGACCCAGTACTTC. Residues: CASSHRLAGQRETQYF.

V and J are TRBV11-3 and TRBJ2-1, with D uncertain. CDR3 length equals 15 residues. Looked up from germline, CDR1 is SGHNT and CDR2 is YENEEA. Trimming left V 7 bases short and J 0 bases short, with 13 bases between. In nucleotides, the CDR3 is TGTGCCAGCAACCTGAGGCTCGGCTCCTACAATGAGCAGTTCTTC. Protein: CASNLRLGSYNEQFF.

V and J are TRBV27 and TRBJ2-3; TRBD2 is a possible D gene (6 bases). Germline V gives CDR1 MNHEY, CDR2 SMNVEV (reference sequence). This CDR3 spans 19 amino acids. V was trimmed by 0 bases and J by 5 bases, leaving 24 bases between them. CDR3 sequence (DNA): TGTGCCAGCAGTTTATCGTTCGTCGGTTCGGCGGGATTACAAGATACGCAGTATTTT. It codes for CASSLSFVGSAGLQDTQYF.

V and J are TRBV7-2 and TRBJ2-3; D is perhaps TRBD2 (6 bases). V lost 5 bases to trimming and J lost 8 bases, with 14 bases between them. The CDR3 consists of 13 residues. Germline V gives CDR1 SGHTA, CDR2 FQGNSA. CDR3 sequence: CASSPTPGGTQYF. CDR3 DNA: TGTGCCAGCAGCCCGACCCCCGGGGGTACGCAGTATTTT.

The chain employs TRBV5-6 and TRBJ2-7; D uncertain. This CDR3 spans 15 amino acids. Trimming removed 0 bases at V and 6 bases at J, with 16 bases between. Germline V gives CDR1 SGHDT, CDR2 YYEEEE. CDR3 DNA: TGTGCCAGCAGCTTGGACGCCAGGCACAGCCCCGAGCAGTACTTC. It yields the protein CASSLDARHSPEQYF.

V usage is TRBV7-9 and J usage is TRBJ1-2; a weak D match, TRBD1 (6 bases). Germline CDR1 reads SEHNR; CDR2 reads FQNEAQ (reference sequence). The V gene lost 1 base and the J gene lost 0 bases, with 12 bases spanning the gap. This CDR3 contains 16 residues. The DNA for the CDR3 is TGTGCCAGCAGCTTAGTACGGACAGAGGCTAACTATGGCTACACCTTC. It specifies CASSLVRTEANYGYTF.